These T cell receptor beta chains were read from a single sample in a study of blood T cell repertoires in COVID-19. The repertoire was sequenced with immunoSEQ multiplex PCR; TCRdb's copy has only in-frame clones and lacks some. Of just over 650,000 clones listed, approximately 90% are singletons. The sample consisted of peripheral blood. Source of these receptors: a woman aged 18-29 years with acute or convalescent COVID-19. The conserved cysteine and the conserved F or W are not part of the CDR3 here.

V gene,CDR3 protein
TRBV6-6,ASSNLLNTGELF
TRBV9,ASSVGGFPTNEKLF
TRBV25-1,ASSEPSRDNNSPLH
TRBV9,ASSPGTGTTDTQY
TRBV6-5,ATVPDRGNYGYT
TRBV5-4,ASRMEGAAWQF
TRBV5-6,ASSLAGTVITEAF
TRBV5-6,ASSLEAGYHSYEQY
TRBV29-1,SVIYNYGYT
TRBV27,ASKGTDSNQPQH
TRBV5-1,ASSSSGLAVPYNEQF
TRBV5-1,ASSLDGVSNQPQH
TRBV5-1,ASSMDRGSYGYT
TRBV7-2,ASTSFNSLGEQF
TRBV6-2/TRBV6-3,ASSYPGGEFSTDTQY
TRBV7-9,ASSLWTSGEADTQY
TRBV2,ASSLEQGNQPQH
TRBV2,ASRLRGDTGELF
TRBV6-1,ASSERAGDSYNEQF
TRBV6-1,ASSDPSGRRGYEQY
TRBV5-4,ASSPTSGGAYNEQF
TRBV11-2,ASSLRLSQATYT
TRBV5-4,ASSLWGVVTEAF
TRBV6-1,ASSDQGAAGGYT
TRBV5-6,ASSYLVTKNIQY
TRBV24-1,ATATGERGYT
TRBV5-1,ASSLTTDTQY
TRBV11-3,ASSLESVALNTGELF
TRBV7-9,ASSFGSGYT
TRBV7-3,ASSNSTSGVNTGELF
TRBV5-1,ASSLAPGGGQPQH
TRBV28,ASSARTSGGHRGTDTQY
TRBV6-6,ASSPHPGDTQY
TRBV5-1,ASSPSNTEAF
TRBV19,ASELGSNQPQH
TRBV27,ASRSGGEDSPLH
TRBV11-3,ASSLGGLANTEAF
TRBV7-2,ASTPRRVGGYT
TRBV7-9,ASSAVGEIIQPQH
TRBV10-3,ATGGRADTGELF
TRBV21-1,ASRSEPGQYLNGELF
TRBV4-1,ASSRDADGYT
TRBV3-1/TRBV3-2,ASSKVRGEMVGTDTQY
TRBV9,ASSPRLARSSYNEQF
TRBV27,ASSHAPGTLGYT
TRBV7-2,ASSPPGGRNYGYT
TRBV4-3,ASSQESAGGFYGYT
TRBV30,AWYSVGNTIY
TRBV29-1,SVKGLPNTEAF
TRBV6-5,ASSYAAGPNTEAF
TRBV11-2,ASSAGLAGGFYNEQF
TRBV4-3,ASSQTSPGGPGEKLF
TRBV19,ASSTDRGTSPLH
TRBV19,ASSTPTTGDGHEQY
TRBV6-5,ASGSYGYT
TRBV6-4,ASSATDYSPLH